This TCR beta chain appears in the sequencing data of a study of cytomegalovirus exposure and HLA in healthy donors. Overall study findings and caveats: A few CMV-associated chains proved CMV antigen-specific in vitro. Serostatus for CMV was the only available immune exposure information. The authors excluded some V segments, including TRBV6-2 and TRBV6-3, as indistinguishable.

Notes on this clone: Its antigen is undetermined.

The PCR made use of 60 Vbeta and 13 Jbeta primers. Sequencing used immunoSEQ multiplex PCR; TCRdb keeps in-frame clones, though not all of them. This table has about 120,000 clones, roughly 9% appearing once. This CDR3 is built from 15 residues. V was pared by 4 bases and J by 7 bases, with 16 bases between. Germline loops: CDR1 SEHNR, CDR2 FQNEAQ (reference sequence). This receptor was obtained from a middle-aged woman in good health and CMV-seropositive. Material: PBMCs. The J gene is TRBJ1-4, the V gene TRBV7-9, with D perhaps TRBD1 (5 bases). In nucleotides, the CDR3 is TGTGCCAGCAGCTCGGACGGGCCCGGGGGTGAAAAACTGTTTTTT. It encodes CASSSDGPGGEKLFF.